This entry lists 23 T cell receptor beta chains sequenced from one sample in a study of blood T cell repertoires in COVID-19 (dated by TCRdb to 2020 to 2022). The library was produced with the immunoSEQ multiplex PCR assay. TCRdb mirrors the immuneACCESS table, restricted to in-frame sequences. Some clones are absent from its copies; in checked studies, under half trace to an unresolved V gene, and the reason for the others is unknown. The sample profile shows about 180,000 clones; 85% to 90% of them were found once. The ten top clones hold about 6.3% of the sample. Sequenced material: PBMCs or T cells enriched from blood (not recorded which). Receptor source: a man in his forties or fifties who had recovered from COVID-19.

The V gene is TRBV25-1, the J gene TRBJ2-5; 7 nucleotides match TRBD2. CDR3 size: 14 residues. Germline V lookup: CDR1 MGHDK, CDR2 SYGVNS. The trim removed 3 bases at V and 1 base at J, leaving 2 bases unmatched. CDR3 in amino acids: CASSDPSGQETQYF. The CDR3 nucleotides are TGTGCCAGCAGTGACCCTAGCGGCCAAGAGACCCAGTACTTC. The full variable domain, rest sourced from reference TRBV25-1 and TRBJ2-5, is EADIYQTPRYLVIGTGKKITLECSQTMGHDKMYWYQQDPGMELHLIHYSYGVNSTEKGDLSSESTVSRIRTEHFPLTLESARPSHTSQYLCASSDPSGQETQYFGPGTRLLVL.

The V and J genes are TRBV28 and TRBJ2-1, with TRBD2 matching 11 bases. V lost 8 bases, J lost 7 bases, and 7 bases stayed unmatched. The CDR3 contains 14 residues. CDR1 is MDHEN, CDR2 SYDVKM, per germline. CDR3 region: CASGLAGLLNEQFF. CDR3 bases: TGTGCCAGCGGACTAGCGGGTCTATTGAATGAGCAGTTCTTC.

With respect to this clone: This sample also contains other DNA sequences that code for the same CDR3. This chain joins TRBV28 and TRBJ2-7; D gene unclear. The V end was cut by 1 base, the J end by 4 bases, with 5 bases between. The germline CDR1 and CDR2 sequences are MDHEN and SYDVKM. The CDR3 has 12 residues. The CDR3: CASSLSGYEQYF. The CDR3 nucleotides are TGTGCCAGCAGTTTATCCGGGTACGAGCAGTACTTC. Combining the CDR3 with reference TRBV28 and TRBJ2-7 gives the whole variable domain DVKVTQSSRYLVKRTGEKVFLECVQDMDHENMFWYRQDPGLGLRLIYFSYDVKMKEKGDIPEGYSVSREKKERFSLILESASTNQTSMYLCASSLSGYEQYFGPGTRLTVT.

This chain connects TRBV5-4 to TRBJ1-1; D might be TRBD1 (5 bases). From germline, CDR1 is SGHNT and CDR2 YYREEE (reference sequence). V lost 3 bases and J lost 0, with 12 bases in between. This CDR3 region has 15 residues. This chain's CDR3 is CASSSETEMNTEAFF. The CDR3 nucleotides read TGTGCCAGCAGCTCCGAGACAGAGATGAACACTGAAGCTTTCTTT.

This chain joins TRBV11-3 and TRBJ1-1; 8 nucleotides match TRBD1. The V gene end was trimmed by 1 base and the J gene end by 0 bases; junction bases not matched to a gene: 4. The CDR3 runs to 16 residues. Germline-derived CDR1 and CDR2 are SGHNT and YENEEA. DNA for the CDR3: TGTGCCAGCAGCTTAGCGGGACAGGCCATGAACACTGAAGCTTTCTTT. Translated, it gives CASSLAGQAMNTEAFF.

The chain is built from TRBV13 and TRBJ1-5; 7 nucleotides line up with TRBD1. The CDR3 sequence is 15 residues long. With V trimmed by 5 bases and J by 4 bases, 8 bases remained unmatched. Germline lookup yields CDR1 PRHDT and CDR2 FYEKMQ (reference sequence). The CDR3 loop reads CASSPGPGGNQPQHF. CDR3 DNA: TGTGCCAGCAGCCCGGGGCCAGGGGGGAATCAGCCCCAGCATTTT.

The V gene is TRBV12-3 or TRBV12-4, the J gene TRBJ2-7, with TRBD1 identical over 7 bases. Unmatched junction bases numbered 8, after V lost 8 bases and J lost 4 bases. CDR3 length equals 13 residues. The CDR3 nucleotides are TGTGCCAGCGGGGACAGTTTTGAGTACGAGCAGTACTTC. Translation gives CASGDSFEYEQYF.

The chain combines TRBV13 with TRBJ2-3, with 11 bases matching TRBD1. After removal of 4 bases from V and 2 bases from J, the junction contained 5 bases not matched to a gene. This CDR3 comprises 16 residues. Germline CDR1 is PRHDT and CDR2 is FYEKMQ (reference sequence). CDR3 sequence (DNA): TGTGCCAGCAGCTCCCGGACAGGGGGCGTCACAGATACGCAGTATTTT. Translated: CASSSRTGGVTDTQYF.

CDR3 nucleotide sequence: TGTGCCAGCAGCCAAGGCGGGGGGGCCAGAAATGAGCAGTTCTTC. Translated: CASSQGGGARNEQFF. This chain connects TRBV3-1 (or the pseudogene TRBV3-2) to TRBJ2-1, with 9 nucleotides matching TRBD2. The length of the CDR3 is 15 residues. Germline CDR1 LGHDT, CDR2 YNNKEL (reference sequence). V gave up 1 base and J gave up 7 bases; unmatched junction bases: 5.

The J gene is TRBJ2-7, the V gene TRBV28; 7 nucleotides line up with TRBD1. The CDR3 spans 14 residues. Germline loops: CDR1 MDHEN, CDR2 SYDVKM. V lost 5 bases and J lost 2; bases outside the gene matches: 6. Written as DNA, the CDR3 is TGTGCCAGCAGTCCATCTGACAGGGCCTACGAGCAGTACTTC. Its translation is CASSPSDRAYEQYF.

The chain employs TRBV5-1 and TRBJ1-1, with D possibly matching TRBD1 (6 bases). The V end was cut by 0 bases, the J end by 7 bases, with 10 bases between. This CDR3 contains 13 residues. The germline V gene encodes CDR1 SGHRS and CDR2 YFSETQ. CDR3 sequence reads: CASSLETGYEAFF. The CDR3 DNA is TGCGCCAGCAGCTTGGAGACAGGATATGAAGCTTTCTTT.

This chain joins TRBV11-2 and TRBJ1-2; D gene uncertain. The V end was cut by 0 bases, the J end by 3 bases, with 5 bases between. Germline CDR1 reads SGHAT; CDR2 reads FQNNGV. The CDR3 has 13 residues. Here the CDR3 reads CASSLDGYYGYTF. In DNA, the CDR3 is TGTGCCAGCAGCTTAGACGGTTACTATGGCTACACCTTC.

CDR3 nucleotide sequence: TGCGCCAGCGGTTATCCCGGGGACAGGGGATTCACCGGGGAGCTGTTTTTT. Protein sequence: CASGYPGDRGFTGELFF. This sequence joins TRBV5-1 and TRBJ2-2, with TRBD1 matching over 10 bases. V was clipped by 7 bases and J by 4 bases; unmatched bases: 13. Germline lookup yields CDR1 SGHRS and CDR2 YFSETQ. The CDR3 length is 17 residues.

In its sample, this clone was seen once. The V call is TRBV27, the J call TRBJ1-1; no reliable D call. Trimming stripped 3 bases from V and 1 base from J, with 6 bases between. The CDR3 sequence is 13 residues long. CDR1 and CDR2 from the germline V gene are MNHEY and SMNVEV (reference sequence). In nucleotides, the CDR3 is TGTGCCAGCAGTTTTCTAGCGAACACTGAAGCTTTCTTT. Protein sequence: CASSFLANTEAFF.

V gene TRBV28 combines with J gene TRBJ1-6, with TRBD1 identical over 9 bases. This CDR3 spans 15 amino acids. The junction had 3 bases not matched to a gene; V was cut back by 4 bases and J by 5 bases. CDR1 and CDR2 from the germline V gene are MDHEN and SYDVKM. In DNA form, the CDR3 reads TGTGCCAGCAGTTCACAGGGGGCAGATAATTCACCCCTCCACTTT. Its protein is CASSSQGADNSPLHF.

This clone has a handful of counts. V usage is TRBV7-6 and J usage is TRBJ2-7, with D maybe TRBD1 (5 bases). Germline lookup yields CDR1 SGHVS and CDR2 FNYEAQ. V lost 1 base and J 3 bases, leaving 13 bases between the germline ends. This CDR3 is built from 15 residues. This CDR3 reads CASSLGGQGYYEQYF. The CDR3 DNA reads as TGTGCCAGCAGCTTAGGAGGCCAGGGCTACTACGAGCAGTACTTC.

This clone was counted a single time. The chain combines TRBV7-8 with TRBJ1-1; D gene ambiguous. With 1 base removed from V and 1 base from J, the gap between germline ends came to 10 bases. The germline V gene encodes CDR1 SGHVS and CDR2 FQNEAQ. The CDR3 extends over 15 amino acids. CDR3 nucleotide sequence: TGTGCCAGCAGCTTAGGGGAGGGTGCGAACACTGAAGCTTTCTTT. Amino acid sequence: CASSLGEGANTEAFF.

The rearrangement uses TRBV5-1 and TRBJ2-1; 16 bases fit TRBD2. This CDR3 is 17 amino acids long. CDR1 is SGHRS and CDR2 is YFSETQ in the germline V gene. V shed 2 bases and J 6 bases; nucleotides not matched to a gene: 5. The CDR3 DNA sequence: TGCGCCAGCAGCTTCGGGACTAGCGGGGGGGCCAGCAATGAGCAGTTCTTC. It yields the protein CASSFGTSGGASNEQFF.

The chain couples TRBV27 to TRBJ1-1; tentative D call: TRBD1 (5 bases). The CDR3 is 15 residues long. CDR1 MNHEY and CDR2 SMNVEV come from the germline V gene (reference sequence). With 2 bases removed from V and 4 bases from J, the gap between germline ends came to 14 bases. CDR3 coding DNA: TGTGCCAGCAGTTTAGGTAGGACAATGGGCACTGAAGCTTTCTTT. Translating gives CASSLGRTMGTEAFF.

Here the CDR3 DNA reads TGTGCCAGCAGCCCTCAGATGCTTACAGGGCCCCGTAGCACAGATACGCAGTATTTT. This encodes CASSPQMLTGPRSTDTQYF. The V and J genes are TRBV7-9 and TRBJ2-3, with D perhaps matching TRBD1 (6 bases). The CDR3 runs 19 residues. The V end was cut by 5 bases, the J end by 0 bases, with 24 bases between. CDR1 is SEHNR and CDR2 is FQNEAQ in the germline V gene (reference sequence). The variable domain in full, with the rest retrieved from reference TRBV7-9 and TRBJ2-3, is DTGVSQNPRHKITKRGQNVTFRCDPISEHNRLYWYRQTLGQGPEFLTYFQNEAQLEKSRLLSDRFSAERPKGSFSTLEIQRTEQGDSAMYLCASSPQMLTGPRSTDTQYFGPGTRLTVL.

The V call is TRBV3-1 (or the pseudogene TRBV3-2), the J call TRBJ2-3; 8 positions agree with TRBD1. The length of the CDR3 is 16 residues. The J segment lost 6 bases and the V segment lost 1 base, leaving 9 bases of the junction unmatched. Looked up from germline, CDR1 is LGHDT and CDR2 is YNNKEL (reference sequence). The CDR3, as DNA: TGTGCCAGCAGCCAAGGTTGGGACAGGATGGGGGATACGCAGTATTTT. It specifies CASSQGWDRMGDTQYF.

The chain links TRBV4-1 to TRBJ1-1, with D maybe TRBD1 (6 bases). The CDR3 is 16 residues long. The germline gives CDR1 MGHRA, CDR2 YSYEKL. Trimming pared 1 base from V and 1 base from J, leaving 13 bases between. The CDR3 DNA follows: TGCGCCAGCAGCCAAGGACAGGTCTCTAGGAACACTGAAGCTTTCTTT. Amino acid sequence: CASSQGQVSRNTEAFF.

In this sample, this clone turned up once. This chain links TRBV11-2 with TRBJ2-3, with 7 bases lining up with TRBD1. Germline V gene data show CDR1 as SGHAT and CDR2 as FQNNGV. The ends lost 5 bases at V and 5 bases at J; junction bases unmatched: 4. This CDR3 spans 13 amino acids. CDR3 DNA sequence: TGTGCCAGCAGCAACCGGGACAGAGATACGCAGTATTTT. Translating gives CASSNRDRDTQYF.